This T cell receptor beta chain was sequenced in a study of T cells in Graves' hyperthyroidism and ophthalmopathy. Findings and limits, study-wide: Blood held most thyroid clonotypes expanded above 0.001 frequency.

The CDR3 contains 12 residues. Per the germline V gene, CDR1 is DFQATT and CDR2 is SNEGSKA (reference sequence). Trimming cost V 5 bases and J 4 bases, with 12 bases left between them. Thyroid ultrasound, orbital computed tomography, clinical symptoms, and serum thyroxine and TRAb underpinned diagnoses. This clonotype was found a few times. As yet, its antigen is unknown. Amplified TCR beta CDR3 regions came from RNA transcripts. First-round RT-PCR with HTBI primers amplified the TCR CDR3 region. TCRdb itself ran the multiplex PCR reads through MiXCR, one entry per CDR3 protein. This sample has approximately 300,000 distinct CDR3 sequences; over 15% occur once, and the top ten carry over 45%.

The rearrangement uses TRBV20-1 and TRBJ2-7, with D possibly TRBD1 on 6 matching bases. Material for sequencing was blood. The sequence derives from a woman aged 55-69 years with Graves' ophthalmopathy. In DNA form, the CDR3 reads TGCAGTGCTCCGGGACAACCTTACGAGCAGTACTTC. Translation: CSAPGQPYEQYF.